This T cell receptor beta chain was found in a study of beta chain features in type 1 diabetes. About the research overall: The study found patients and healthy donors alike in age, gender and cell yields.

All of the isolated RNA was reverse transcribed, so expressed TCRB transcripts were sequenced. Libraries were prepared by immunoSEQ multiplex PCR; TCRdb keeps only in-frame clonotypes and omits some of them. The sample lists around 58,000 clones, around three fifths occurring once. This CDR3 contains 13 residues. The germline V gene encodes CDR1 SNHLY and CDR2 FYNNEI. Trimming removed 9 bases at V and 7 bases at J, with 16 bases between. The chain is built from TRBV2 and TRBJ1-5; no firm D call. This clonotype originated in a woman between 18 and 29 years old in good health. The sequenced sample was Tregs from blood. DNA of the CDR3: TGTGCCAGTCGCGGGCTGCCGGGCCAGCCCCAGCATTTT. Translated: CASRGLPGQPQHF.